This T cell receptor (beta chain) is drawn from a study of beta chain features in type 1 diabetes. In the study overall: What patients shared with healthy donors was a similar profile of age, gender and cell yields. General study findings and limits: TCRB CDR3 length was moderately but significantly reduced in all four CD4+ subsets of Type 1 diabetes patients.

Every isolated RNA sample was fully reverse transcribed, so sequencing captured expressed TCRB transcripts. The repertoire was sequenced with immunoSEQ multiplex PCR; TCRdb's copy has only in-frame clones and lacks some. The table has under 350,000 clones, approximately 14% seen once. This CDR3 has 18 residues. The J segment lost 4 bases and the V segment lost 5 bases, leaving 11 bases of the junction unmatched. Germline V gene lookup returns CDR1 SGHTA and CDR2 FQGNSA. A remark on this clone: Its specificity is unknown.

Sequenced input: naive CD4+ T cells from blood. The gene calls are TRBV7-2 and TRBJ2-3; the match to TRBD2 covers 14 bases. The sequence was obtained from a man under 40 with type 1 diabetes. CDR3 sequence reads: CASSRRLAGGPFADTQYF. CDR3 nucleotide sequence: TGTGCCAGCAGCCGCCGACTAGCGGGAGGGCCTTTCGCAGATACGCAGTATTTT.